This TCR beta chain is drawn from a study of T cell responses to AZD1222 COVID-19 vaccine. Overall study context: Investigators merged groups given second doses at roughly 4 or roughly 12 weeks.

Concerning this clone: Its antigen is still unknown.

This table comes from immunoSEQ multiplex PCR, and its TCRdb copy is limited to in-frame clones, with some not included. The repertoire holds roughly 150,000 clones, with about 88% as singletons. Study-level findings and limits: With two AZD1222 doses given, Spike-specific TCR breadth and depth both rose. Sampled repertoires all dated from after the peak T cell response.

The germline CDR1 and CDR2 sequences are MNHEY and SMNVEV (reference sequence). This CDR3 is built from 19 residues. Trimming shortened V by 1 base and J by 1 base, and 22 bases separated the two germline ends. The chain links TRBV27 to TRBJ1-1; possible D gene TRBD1, 6 bases. The sequenced sample was peripheral blood, obtained on day 0 of AZD1222 vaccination. This sequence was found in an adult in good health. The CDR3 nucleotides are TGTGCCAGCAGTTTATTGCCACACCTCTGGGGGGGCAAGAACACTGAAGCTTTCTTT. Translated: CASSLLPHLWGGKNTEAFF.